The 5 T cell receptor beta chains below all came from one sample that was sequenced in a study of T cells in Graves' hyperthyroidism and ophthalmopathy. From RNA transcripts, TCR beta CDR3 regions were amplified. First-round RT-PCR with HTBI primers amplified the TCR CDR3 region. TCRdb independently ran MiXCR on the multiplex PCR reads; one entry per CDR3 protein. The sample shows 620,000 or so distinct CDR3 sequences, roughly 15% of them seen only once. The sequenced material came from blood. Receptors originate from a woman between 50 and 59 years old with Graves' ophthalmopathy.

This clonotype was seen at least ten times. The chain employs TRBV7-2 and TRBJ2-5; 7 nucleotides agree with TRBD2. The CDR3 totals 15 residues. The germline V gene encodes CDR1 SGHTA and CDR2 FQGNSA. J was trimmed by 4 bases and V by 2 bases; bases with no gene match: 7. The CDR3 loop is CASSLTRTSPETQYF. The CDR3 DNA is TGTGCCAGCAGCTTAACCAGGACTAGTCCAGAGACCCAGTACTTC.

This clonotype came up many times. The chain uses TRBV20-1 and TRBJ1-6; D is unclear. The length of the CDR3 is 14 residues. From germline, CDR1 is DFQATT and CDR2 SNEGSKA (reference sequence). V lost 0 bases to trimming and J lost 5 bases, with 8 bases between them. In nucleotides, the CDR3 is TGCAGTGCTAGAGATTTGGTAGATAATTCACCCCTCCACTTT. Residues: CSARDLVDNSPLHF.

This clonotype occurred many times. The V and J genes are TRBV5-1 and TRBJ1-1; 12 bases map to TRBD1. Germline CDR1 reads SGHRS; CDR2 reads YFSETQ. This CDR3 is 14 amino acids long. V gave up 5 bases and J gave up 8 bases; unmatched junction bases: 7. CDR3 nucleotide sequence: TGCGCCAGCAGGGCCGGGACAGGGGGCGTCGAAGCTTTCTTT. Protein product: CASRAGTGGVEAFF.

This clonotype was seen a few times. In DNA, the CDR3 is TGTGCCAGCATAGGACGGACGAACACCGGGGAGCTGTTTTTT. This encodes CASIGRTNTGELFF. V gene TRBV6-2 or TRBV6-3 combines with J gene TRBJ2-2; D is undetermined. The V gene lost 7 bases and the J gene lost 0 bases, with 9 bases spanning the gap. There are 14 residues in the CDR3. Per germline, CDR1 MNHEY and CDR2 SVGEGT.

This clonotype showed up many times. This rearrangement joins TRBV11-3 to TRBJ2-1; 13 nucleotides line up with TRBD2. The germline CDR1 and CDR2 sequences are SGHNT and YENEEA. Losses at the gene ends were 5 bases for V and 7 bases for J; bases not matched to a gene: 8. The CDR3 has 16 residues. The CDR3 sequence: CASSPRTSGSMNEQFF. As DNA, the CDR3 is TGTGCCAGCAGCCCCCGGACTAGCGGGAGTATGAATGAGCAGTTCTTC.